This T cell receptor beta chain was observed in a study of blood T cell repertoires in COVID-19. TCRdb's copy holds only in-frame clones and misses some; the assay was immunoSEQ multiplex PCR. The sample includes around 130,000 clones, around 83% seen only once; the top ten take 18%. The CDR3 is 16 amino acids. The germline gives CDR1 SEHNR, CDR2 FQNEAQ (reference sequence). Trimming took off 5 bases at V and 0 bases at J, with 11 bases between the two ends. This receptor was obtained from a man aged 25 to 40 who had recovered from COVID-19. Source material: PBMCs or T cells enriched from blood (not recorded which). The V gene is TRBV7-9, the J gene TRBJ2-6; D gene ambiguous. CDR3 loop: CASSNGPLSGANVLTF. CDR3 nucleotides: TGTGCCAGCAGCAATGGGCCACTCTCTGGGGCCAACGTCCTGACTTTC.